This T cell receptor (beta chain) was found in a study of vaccination and CD4 T cells after COVID-19. Specified treatment: roughly ten-day PBMC culture with coronavirus spike peptide pools or control peptides (ViraFEST assay). Cultured CD4+ T cells had their DNA profiled by the Oncomine TCR Beta short-read assay. TCRdb re-derived calls from the PCR reads in MiXCR, one entry per CDR3 protein. Here the sample spans roughly 3,600 distinct CDR3 sequences, 15% to 20% being singletons. A word on this clonotype: Its antigen remains unknown.

This clonotype was sampled from a human donor who had recovered from COVID-19. The sequenced material came from CD4+ T cells from blood, cultured in vitro.

CDR3 DNA sequence: TGTGCCTGGAGTCCTACAGGGGACGAGCAGTACTTC. Amino acids: CAWSPTGDEQYF. This rearrangement joins TRBV30 to TRBJ2-7, with 7 bases fitting TRBD1. The length of the CDR3 is 12 residues. CDR1 and CDR2 (germline): GTSNPN, SVGIG (reference sequence). V lost 2 bases, J lost 5 bases, and 3 bases stayed unmatched.